This T cell receptor (beta chain) was documented in a study of blood T cell repertoires in COVID-19. Study-level background: Donors in the United States, Italy and Spain gave samples during acute or convalescent COVID-19. Sample material is recorded as cDNA or gDNA derived from T cells, B-cell-depleted T cells, or PBMCs.

Deletions cut 2 bases from V and 9 bases from J, with 8 bases between. In germline, CDR1 is MNHEY, CDR2 SVGEGT. CDR3 length equals 12 residues. The method was immunoSEQ multiplex PCR; TCRdb's version includes in-frame clones alone and lacks a portion of them. The sample yields about 130,000 clones, about 80% seen once. In terms of age and location, participants ranged from roughly 18 to 89 years and lived in 24 US areas. Researchers sorted participants into cohorts using their self-reported clinical history. The chain is built from TRBV6-2 or TRBV6-3 and TRBJ2-1; a weak D match, TRBD2 (5 bases). The sample taken for sequencing was PBMCs or T cells enriched from blood (not recorded which). The TCR originated in a middle-aged man who had recovered from COVID-19. The CDR3 here is CASSYPRVEQFF. The CDR3, as DNA: TGTGCCAGCAGTTACCCGAGGGTTGAGCAGTTCTTC.